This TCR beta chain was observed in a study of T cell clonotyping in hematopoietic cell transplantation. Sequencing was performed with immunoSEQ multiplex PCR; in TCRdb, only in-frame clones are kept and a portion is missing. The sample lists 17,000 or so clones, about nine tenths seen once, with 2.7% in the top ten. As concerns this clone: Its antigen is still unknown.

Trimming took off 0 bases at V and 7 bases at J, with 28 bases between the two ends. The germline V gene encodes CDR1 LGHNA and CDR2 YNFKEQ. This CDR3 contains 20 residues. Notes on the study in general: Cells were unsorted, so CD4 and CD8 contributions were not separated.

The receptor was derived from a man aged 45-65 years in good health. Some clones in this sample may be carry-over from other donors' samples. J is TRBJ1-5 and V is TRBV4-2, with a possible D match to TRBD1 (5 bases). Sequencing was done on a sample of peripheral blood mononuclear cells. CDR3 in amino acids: CASSQDLPGTNLWGGQPQHF. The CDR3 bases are TGTGCCAGCAGCCAAGATCTTCCCGGGACCAATTTGTGGGGAGGGCAGCCCCAGCATTTT.